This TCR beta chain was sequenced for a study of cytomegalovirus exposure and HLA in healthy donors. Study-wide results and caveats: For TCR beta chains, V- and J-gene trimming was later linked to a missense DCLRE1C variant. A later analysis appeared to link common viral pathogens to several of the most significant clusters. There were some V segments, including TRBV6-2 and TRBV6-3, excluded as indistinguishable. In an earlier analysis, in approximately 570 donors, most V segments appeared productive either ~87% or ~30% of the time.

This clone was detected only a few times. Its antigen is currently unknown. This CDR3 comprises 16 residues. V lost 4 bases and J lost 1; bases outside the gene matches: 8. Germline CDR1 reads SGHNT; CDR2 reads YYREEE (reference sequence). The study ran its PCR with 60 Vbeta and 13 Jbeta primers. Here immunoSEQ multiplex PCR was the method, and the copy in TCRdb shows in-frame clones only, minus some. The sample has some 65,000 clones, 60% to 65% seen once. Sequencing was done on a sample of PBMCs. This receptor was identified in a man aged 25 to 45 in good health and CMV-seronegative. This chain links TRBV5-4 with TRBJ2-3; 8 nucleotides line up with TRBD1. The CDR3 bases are TGTGCCAGCAGCATACGACAGGGGAGTCGCACAGATACGCAGTATTTT. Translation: CASSIRQGSRTDTQYF.